Listed here are 8 T cell receptor beta chains from one sample, sequenced in a study of T cells in Graves' hyperthyroidism and ophthalmopathy. It was RNA transcripts that yielded the amplified TCR beta CDR3 regions. The HTBI set primed first-round TCR CDR3 RT-PCR. A single record per CDR3 protein comes from TCRdb applying MiXCR to the multiplex PCR reads. There are approximately 700,000 distinct CDR3 sequences in the sample; about a sixth occur only once, and roughly 8% lies in the top ten. The sequenced sample was blood. Receptor source: a man aged 18 to 29 with Graves' hyperthyroidism.

This clonotype was found once. One end of the junction varies from germline; a read error may be responsible. The chain uses TRBV11-3 and TRBJ2-1; D is uncertain. CDR3 size: 16 residues. The germline CDR1 and CDR2 sequences are SGHNT and YENEEA. This CDR3 reads CASRGLGMVSYNEQLF. DNA for the CDR3: TGTGCCAGCAGAGGTCTAGGAATGGTGTCCTACAATGAGCAGCTCTTC.

This clonotype has at least ten counts. This chain links TRBV12-3 or TRBV12-4 with TRBJ1-5; 7 nucleotides align to TRBD1. V shed 6 bases, J shed 1 base, and the junction held 3 bases outside the gene matches. The CDR3 runs 14 residues. The CDR3 sequence: CASRRGQSNQPQHF. The CDR3 nucleotides read TGTGCCAGCAGGCGGGGACAGAGCAATCAGCCCCAGCATTTT.

This clonotype has at least ten counts. CDR3 loop: CASSVTGSSYNEQFF. CDR3 DNA: TGTGCCAGCAGCGTAACCGGGAGCTCCTACAATGAGCAGTTCTTC. The J gene is TRBJ2-1, the V gene TRBV9, with D maybe TRBD2 (6 bases). The length of the CDR3 is 15 residues. In germline, CDR1 is SGDLS, CDR2 YYNGEE. V lost 1 base and J lost 0, with 8 bases in between. Full variable domain (outside the CDR3, taken from reference TRBV9 and TRBJ2-1): DSGVTQTPKHLITATGQRVTLRCSPRSGDLSVYWYQQSLDQGLQFLIQYYNGEERAKGNILERFSAQQFPDLHSELNLSSLELGDSALYFCASSVTGSSYNEQFFGPGTRLTVL.

This clonotype appeared a few times. The chain carries TRBV20-1 and TRBJ2-7; 7 bases map to TRBD1. Trimming at V came to 5 bases and at J to 3 bases, leaving 7 bases not matched to a gene. Per the germline V gene, CDR1 is DFQATT and CDR2 is SNEGSKA (reference sequence). The CDR3 loop spans 13 amino acids. DNA of the CDR3: TGCAGTGCTCCCAACCGGGACAGCTACGAGCAGTACTTC. Residues: CSAPNRDSYEQYF.

The sample holds many counts of this clonotype. This sequence joins TRBV6-2 or TRBV6-3 and TRBJ2-1; a weak D match, TRBD1 (5 bases). The CDR3 length is 11 residues. From germline, CDR1 is MNHEY and CDR2 SVGEGT. The V and J ends lost 5 bases and 10 bases respectively, with 9 bases between them. CDR3 nucleotide sequence: TGTGCCAGCAGTACGAGACAGGAGCAGTTCTTC. Protein product: CASSTRQEQFF.

V gene TRBV19 combines with J gene TRBJ2-7; 7 bases are a match to TRBD1. J lost 2 bases, V lost 7 bases, and 8 bases had no gene match. The CDR3 has 14 amino acids. Germline CDR1 and CDR2: LNHDA and SQIVND (reference sequence). In DNA, the CDR3 is TGTGCCAGTAAGCCCGGACAGGAGACCTACGAGCAGTACTTC. Translation: CASKPGQETYEQYF.

This clonotype was picked up many times. The junction shows a germline mismatch at one end, possibly a read error. The chain has TRBV5-1 and TRBJ2-1; D might be TRBD2 (6 bases). The CDR3 spans 13 residues. Germline V gene data show CDR1 as SGHRS and CDR2 as YFSETQ. The CDR3 spells CASSLVGGNEQFF. The DNA of the CDR3 is TGTGCCAGCAGTTTAGTCGGGGGCAATGAGCAGTTCTTC.

This clonotype was counted only a few times. The gene calls are TRBV15 and TRBJ2-3; TRBD2 matches at 10 bases. Germline CDR1 LNHNV, CDR2 YYDKDF (reference sequence). J gave up 8 bases and V 3 bases, and 8 bases lay outside the gene matches. This CDR3 has 15 residues. CDR3: CATSSQREGVGTQYF. The DNA of the CDR3 is TGTGCCACCAGCAGCCAGCGGGAGGGGGTGGGTACGCAGTATTTT.